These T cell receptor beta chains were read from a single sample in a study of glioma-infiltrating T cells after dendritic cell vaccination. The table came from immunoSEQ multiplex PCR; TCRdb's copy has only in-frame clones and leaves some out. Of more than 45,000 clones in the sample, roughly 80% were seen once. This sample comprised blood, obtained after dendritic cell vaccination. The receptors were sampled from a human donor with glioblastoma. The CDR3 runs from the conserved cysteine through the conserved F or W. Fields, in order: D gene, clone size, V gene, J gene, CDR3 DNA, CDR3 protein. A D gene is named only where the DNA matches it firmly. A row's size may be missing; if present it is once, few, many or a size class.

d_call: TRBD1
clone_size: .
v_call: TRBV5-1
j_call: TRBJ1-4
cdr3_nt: TGCGCCAGCAGCTATAGGACAGGGGGTAATGAAAAACTGTTTTTT
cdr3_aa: CASSYRTGGNEKLFF

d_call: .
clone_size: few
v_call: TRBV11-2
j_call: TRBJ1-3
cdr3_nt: TGTGCCAGCAGCTTAGAACAGACTACTGGAAACACCATATATTTT
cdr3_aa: CASSLEQTTGNTIYF

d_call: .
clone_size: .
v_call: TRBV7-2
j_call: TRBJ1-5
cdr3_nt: TGTGCCAGCAACCGCGCAGGGCGAGGTCAGCCCCAGCATTTT
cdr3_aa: CASNRAGRGQPQHF

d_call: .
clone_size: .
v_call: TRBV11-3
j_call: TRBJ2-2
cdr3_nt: TGTGCCAGCAGCTTAGATGTCAGCCACGGGTACACCGGGGAGCTGTTTTTT
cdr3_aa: CASSLDVSHGYTGELFF

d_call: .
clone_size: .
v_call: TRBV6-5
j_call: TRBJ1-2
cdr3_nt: TGTGCCAGCAGTTACGCAGGGGACTATGGCTACACCTTC
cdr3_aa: CASSYAGDYGYTF

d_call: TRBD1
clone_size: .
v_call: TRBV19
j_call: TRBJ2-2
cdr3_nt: TGTGCCAGTAGTATCGACAGGGTCGGGGATAGATCGTACACCGGGGAGCTGTTTTTT
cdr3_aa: CASSIDRVGDRSYTGELFF

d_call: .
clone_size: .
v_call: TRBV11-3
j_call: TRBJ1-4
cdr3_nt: TGTGCCAGCAGCACAGATACCCATGAAAAACTGTTTTTT
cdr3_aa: CASSTDTHEKLFF

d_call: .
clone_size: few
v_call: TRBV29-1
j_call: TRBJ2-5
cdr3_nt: TGCAGCGTTAGGGGAGGACAAGAGACCCAGTACTTC
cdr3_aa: CSVRGGQETQYF

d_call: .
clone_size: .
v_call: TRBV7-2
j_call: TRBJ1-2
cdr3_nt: TGTGCCAGCAGCTTCACAGGGAAGAACGGTGGCTACACCTTC
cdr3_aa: CASSFTGKNGGYTF

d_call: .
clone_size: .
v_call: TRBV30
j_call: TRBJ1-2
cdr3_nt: TGTGCCGGGATCGGAGCCATCAACTATGGCTACACCTTC
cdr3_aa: CAGIGAINYGYTF

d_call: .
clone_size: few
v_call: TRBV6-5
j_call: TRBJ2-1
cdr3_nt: TGTGCCAGCAGTTACCCCCCCACTGGTCTTGGTGAGCAGTTCTTC
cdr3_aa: CASSYPPTGLGEQFF

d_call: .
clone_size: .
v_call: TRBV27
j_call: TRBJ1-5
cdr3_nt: TGTGCCAGCAGTTTATCGGGGAGGAGCAATCAGCCCCAGCATTTT
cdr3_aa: CASSLSGRSNQPQHF

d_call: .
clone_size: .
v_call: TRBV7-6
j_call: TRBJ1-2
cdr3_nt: TGTGCCAGCAGCCCGCAGGGCTTTGGCTACACCTTC
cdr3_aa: CASSPQGFGYTF

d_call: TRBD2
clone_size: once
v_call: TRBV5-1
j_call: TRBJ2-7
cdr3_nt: TGCGCCAGCAGAGGCGGGGGAAACGAGCAGTACTTC
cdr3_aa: CASRGGGNEQYF

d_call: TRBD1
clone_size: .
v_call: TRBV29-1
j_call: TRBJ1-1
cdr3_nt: TGCAGCGTTTCCGTACCACACAGGGGCCTATTAGGAGGGGCTGAAGCTTTCTTT
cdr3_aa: CSVSVPHRGLLGGAEAFF

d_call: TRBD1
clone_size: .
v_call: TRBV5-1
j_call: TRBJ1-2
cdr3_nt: TGCGCCAGCAGCTTGGACAGGGGGCTCATGGTGTATGGCTACACCTTC
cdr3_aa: CASSLDRGLMVYGYTF

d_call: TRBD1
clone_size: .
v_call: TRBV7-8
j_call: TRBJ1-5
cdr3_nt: TGTGCCAGCAGCTCATGGAGAGGGACAGGGGATCAGCCCCAGCATTTT
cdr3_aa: CASSSWRGTGDQPQHF

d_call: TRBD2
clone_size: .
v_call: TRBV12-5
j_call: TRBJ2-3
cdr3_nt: TGTGCTAGTGGTTTCAAAGCGGGGGCCCGCACAGATACGCAGTATTTT
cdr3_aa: CASGFKAGARTDTQYF

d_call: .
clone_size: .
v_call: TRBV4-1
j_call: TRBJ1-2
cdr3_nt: TGCGCCAGCAGTCTGTCGGGGGCTAACTATGGCTACACCTTC
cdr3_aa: CASSLSGANYGYTF

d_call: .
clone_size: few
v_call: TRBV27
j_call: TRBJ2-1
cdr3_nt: TGTGCCAGCAGTCGCCGGGACACCAACAATGAGCAGTTCTTC
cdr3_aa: CASSRRDTNNEQFF

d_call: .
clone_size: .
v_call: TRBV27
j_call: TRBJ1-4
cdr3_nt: TGTGCCAGCAGCTCACACACGGACTCAGGGAGGGTGGATGAAAAACTGTTTTTT
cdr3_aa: CASSSHTDSGRVDEKLFF

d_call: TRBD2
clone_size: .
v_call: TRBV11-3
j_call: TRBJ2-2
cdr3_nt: TGTGCCAGCAGTTTCGGGACTAGCGGGGGCACCGGGGAGCTGTTTTTT
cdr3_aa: CASSFGTSGGTGELFF

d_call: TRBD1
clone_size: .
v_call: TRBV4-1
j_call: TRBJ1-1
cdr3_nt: TGCGCCAGCAGCCCGGGACAGGGGTCCCCTGAAGCTTTCTTT
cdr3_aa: CASSPGQGSPEAFF

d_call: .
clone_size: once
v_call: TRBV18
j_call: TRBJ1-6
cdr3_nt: TGTGCCAGCTCTAACCCCCCGGGGTCGAGTTCACCCCTCCACTTT
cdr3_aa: CASSNPPGSSSPLHF

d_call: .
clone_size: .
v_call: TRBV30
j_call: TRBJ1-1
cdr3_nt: TGTGCCTGGAATAGAGTGAACACTGAAGCTTTCTTT
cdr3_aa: CAWNRVNTEAFF

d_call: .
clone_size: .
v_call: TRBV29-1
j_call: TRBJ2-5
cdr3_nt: TGCAGCGTTGACGAAAGACTTCAAGAGACCCAGTACTTC
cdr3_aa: CSVDERLQETQYF

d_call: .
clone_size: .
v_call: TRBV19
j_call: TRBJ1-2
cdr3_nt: TGTGCCAGTAGTATCTTCCCCCGGACAGTTAACTATGGCTACACCTTC
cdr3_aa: CASSIFPRTVNYGYTF

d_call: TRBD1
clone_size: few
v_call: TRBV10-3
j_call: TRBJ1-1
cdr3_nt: TGTGCCATCAGTGAGTCGGACAGGGAGGGCACTGAAGCTTTCTTT
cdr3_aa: CAISESDREGTEAFF

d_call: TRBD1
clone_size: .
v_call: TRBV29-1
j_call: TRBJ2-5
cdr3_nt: TGCAGCGTTGACTCCGAACTGACAGGGGTGGAGACCCAGTACTTC
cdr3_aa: CSVDSELTGVETQYF

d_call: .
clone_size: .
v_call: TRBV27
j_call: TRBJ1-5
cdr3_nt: TGTGCCAGCAGTTTCATCGAAACAGGCGGGAGAATATATCAGCCCCAGCATTTT
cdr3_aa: CASSFIETGGRIYQPQHF

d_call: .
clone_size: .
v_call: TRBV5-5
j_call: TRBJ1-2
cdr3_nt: TGTGCCAGCAGACTAGCCGACGCTTCGGGCTACACCTTC
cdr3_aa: CASRLADASGYTF

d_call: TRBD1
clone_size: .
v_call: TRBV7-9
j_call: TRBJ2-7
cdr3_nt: TGTGCCAGCAGCCCCAGGACAGGGGGTGGCGGCGAGCAGTACTTC
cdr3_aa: CASSPRTGGGGEQYF

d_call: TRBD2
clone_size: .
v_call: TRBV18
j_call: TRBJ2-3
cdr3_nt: TGTGCCAGCTCACAACTAGCGGGCCTGCCCCTGGATACGCAGTATTTT
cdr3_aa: CASSQLAGLPLDTQYF

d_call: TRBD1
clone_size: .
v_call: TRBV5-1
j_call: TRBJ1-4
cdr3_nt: TGCGCCAGCAGCTTGGCCTATCGACAGGGTGAAAAACTGTTTTTT
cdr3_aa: CASSLAYRQGEKLFF

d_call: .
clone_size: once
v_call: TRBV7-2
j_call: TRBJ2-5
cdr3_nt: TGTGCCAGCAGCTTAGTATCAACGCGCCAAGAGACCCAGTACTTC
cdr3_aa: CASSLVSTRQETQYF

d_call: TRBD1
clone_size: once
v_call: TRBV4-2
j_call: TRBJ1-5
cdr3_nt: TGTGCCAGCAGCCAATCGACAGGGAGCAATCAGCCCCAGCATTTT
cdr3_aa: CASSQSTGSNQPQHF

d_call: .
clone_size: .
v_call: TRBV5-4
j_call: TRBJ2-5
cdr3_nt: TGTGCCAGCAGCCCTCGAGGAGGGGATCCGGAGACCCAGTACTTC
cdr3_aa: CASSPRGGDPETQYF

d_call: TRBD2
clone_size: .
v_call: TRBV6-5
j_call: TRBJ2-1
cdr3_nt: TGTGCCAGCAGTTACTCTAGCGGGGGGACGAACAATGAGCAGTTCTTC
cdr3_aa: CASSYSSGGTNNEQFF

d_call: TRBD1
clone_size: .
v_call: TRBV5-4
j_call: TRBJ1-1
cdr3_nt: TGTGCCAGCAGCCGCGAAACCGGGACAGGGGAAGCTTTCTTT
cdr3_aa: CASSRETGTGEAFF

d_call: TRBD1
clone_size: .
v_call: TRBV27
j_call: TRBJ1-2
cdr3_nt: TGTGCCAGCAGTTTATCCGGAGGACAGGGATTGTGGTATGGCTACACCTTC
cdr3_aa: CASSLSGGQGLWYGYTF

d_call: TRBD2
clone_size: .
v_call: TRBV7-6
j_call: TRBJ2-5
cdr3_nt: TGTGCCAGCACCACCTCCGGTGGCGGGGGGGGTGAGACCCAGTACTTC
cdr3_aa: CASTTSGGGGGETQYF

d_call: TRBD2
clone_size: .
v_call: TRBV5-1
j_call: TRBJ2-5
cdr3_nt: TGCGCCAGCAGCTCTAGCGGGGGGGCAGGCGAGACCCAGTACTTC
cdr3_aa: CASSSSGGAGETQYF

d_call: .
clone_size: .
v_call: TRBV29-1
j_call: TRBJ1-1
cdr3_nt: TGCAGCGTTGGACGACAGAACACTGAAGCTTTCTTT
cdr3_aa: CSVGRQNTEAFF

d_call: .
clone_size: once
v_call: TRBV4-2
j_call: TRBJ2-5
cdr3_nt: TGTGCCAGCAGACGGACAGAACAAGAGACCCAGTACTTC
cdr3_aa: CASRRTEQETQYF

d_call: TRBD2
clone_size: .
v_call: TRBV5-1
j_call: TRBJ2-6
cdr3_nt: TGCGCCAGCAGCTTTGCTAGCGGGGGGGCTGGGGCCAACGTCCTGACTTTC
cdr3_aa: CASSFASGGAGANVLTF

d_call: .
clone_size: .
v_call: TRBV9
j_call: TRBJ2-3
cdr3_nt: TGTGCCAGCAGCGACATATTCGGAGGGACAGATACGCAGTATTTT
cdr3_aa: CASSDIFGGTDTQYF

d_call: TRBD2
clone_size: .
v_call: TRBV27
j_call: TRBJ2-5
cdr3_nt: TGTGCCAGCTCCAGCGGGGGGTATGAAGAGACCCAGTACTTC
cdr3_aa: CASSSGGYEETQYF

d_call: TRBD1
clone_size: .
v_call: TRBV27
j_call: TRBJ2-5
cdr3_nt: TGTGCCAGCAGTCAGGCGACAGGGACGACCCAGTACTTC
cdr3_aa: CASSQATGTTQYF

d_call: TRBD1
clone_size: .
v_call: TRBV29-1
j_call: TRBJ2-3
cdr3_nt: TGCAGCGTTGAAGGCCGACAGGGGATGAGCACAGATACGCAGTATTTT
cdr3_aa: CSVEGRQGMSTDTQYF